This is a list of T cell receptor beta chains from one sample in a study of T-cell memory formation after mild COVID-19. From the 5' RACE reads, TCRdb called clonotypes with MiXCR, one entry per CDR3 protein. The sample lists roughly 450,000 distinct CDR3 sequences, roughly 18% occurring once. The sequenced sample consisted of PBMCs or a T cell subset sorted from them (not recorded which). These receptors were obtained from a man aged 18 to 30 who had mild COVID-19 (a few samples of this study predate the infection). Cell type and time point are not known. Each CDR3 is given with its conserved first and last residue. A D gene is named only where the DNA matches it firmly. Expanded clones get a size class; other rows say once, few or many, or leave the size out.

clone_size	v_call	d_call	j_call	cdr3_aa	cdr3_nt
few	TRBV5-5	TRBD1	TRBJ2-7	CASSPGSDRGSYEQYF	TGTGCCAGCAGCCCCGGATCCGACAGGGGGTCCTACGAGCAGTACTTC
NA	TRBV4-2	NA	TRBJ2-7	CASSQDNSRSSYEQYF	TGTGCCAGCAGCCAAGATAATTCCAGGAGCTCCTACGAGCAGTACTTC
NA	TRBV7-9	NA	TRBJ2-1	CASSLDRWGYNEQFF	TGTGCCAGCAGTTTAGACAGGTGGGGATACAATGAGCAGTTCTTC
NA	TRBV4-3	NA	TRBJ2-3	CASSQVGGFASTDTQYF	TGCGCCAGCAGCCAAGTCGGCGGGTTCGCTAGCACAGATACGCAGTATTTT
few	TRBV9	NA	TRBJ2-1	CASSVTGLYEQFF	TGTGCCAGCAGCGTTACAGGGTTATATGAGCAGTTCTTC
few	TRBV12-3/TRBV12-4	TRBD1	TRBJ2-7	CASSPGQGASSYEQYF	TGTGCCAGCAGTCCGGGACAGGGGGCGAGCTCCTACGAGCAGTACTTC
NA	TRBV7-9	NA	TRBJ1-1	CASRSPGLNTEAFF	TGTGCCAGCAGGAGTCCGGGGTTGAACACTGAAGCTTTCTTT
NA	TRBV11-2	NA	TRBJ2-3	CASSLRPAGTDTQYF	TGTGCCAGCAGCTTACGCCCAGCAGGCACAGATACGCAGTATTTT
few	TRBV6-5	NA	TRBJ2-2	CASSPNPARGTTGELFF	TGTGCCAGCAGCCCCAACCCGGCCAGGGGAACCACCGGGGAGCTGTTTTTT
few	TRBV9	NA	TRBJ1-3	CASSVLDSISGNTIYF	TGTGCCAGCAGCGTTCTTGACAGCATCTCTGGAAACACCATATATTTT
NA	TRBV7-2	NA	TRBJ1-3	CAIILIPGNTIYF	TGTGCCATCATCTTGATACCAGGGAACACCATATATTTT
NA	TRBV12-3/TRBV12-4	NA	TRBJ1-6	CASSLTTAMVSPLHF	TGTGCCAGCAGTTTAACGACAGCGATGGTTTCACCCCTCCACTTT
few	TRBV9	TRBD1	TRBJ2-3	CASSDLGQTSTDTQYF	TGTGCCAGCAGCGACTTGGGACAGACAAGCACAGATACGCAGTATTTT
NA	TRBV7-9	TRBD1	TRBJ2-3	CASSLTGQDTQYF	TGTGCCAGCAGTTTGACAGGGCAAGATACGCAGTATTTT
NA	TRBV7-2	TRBD1	TRBJ1-2	CASSRDRGGDGFTF	TGTGCCAGCAGCCGAGACAGGGGGGGAGATGGCTTCACCTTC
NA	TRBV18	NA	TRBJ2-2	CASSPYDTGQYDTGELFF	TGTGCCAGCTCACCATATGACACCGGACAGTACGACACCGGGGAGCTGTTTTTT
NA	TRBV6-6	TRBD2	TRBJ2-3	CASTPREGTTDTQYF	TGTGCCAGCACTCCAAGGGAGGGAACCACAGATACGCAGTATTTT
NA	TRBV28	NA	TRBJ1-2	CASSPPQGRGGYTF	TGTGCCAGTAGCCCCCCCCAGGGGCGAGGGGGCTACACCTTC
once	TRBV5-1	NA	TRBJ2-7	CASSSGAGAYEQYF	TGCGCCAGCAGTTCCGGGGCGGGGGCGTACGAGCAGTACTTC
many	TRBV19	NA	TRBJ1-2	CASSTTGFGAYGYTF	TGTGCCAGTAGCACGACAGGCTTCGGCGCCTATGGCTACACCTTC
few	TRBV24-1	TRBD1	TRBJ2-3	CATSSYPGQGYTDTQYF	TGTGCCACCAGCTCATACCCGGGACAGGGGTACACAGATACGCAGTATTTT
few	TRBV28	NA	TRBJ2-1	CASSFGQVEVNEQFF	TGTGCCAGCAGTTTTGGCCAGGTAGAGGTCAATGAGCAGTTCTTC
once	TRBV6-6	TRBD1	TRBJ1-5	CASRQQGGIQPQHF	TGTGCCAGCAGACAACAGGGGGGGATCCAGCCCCAGCATTTT
NA	TRBV6-5	TRBD2	TRBJ2-1	CASSTSSGGYYNEQFF	TGTGCCAGCAGTACCAGCAGCGGGGGCTACTACAATGAGCAGTTCTTC
few	TRBV6-5	NA	TRBJ2-4	CASSSRVLDIQYF	TGTGCCAGCAGTTCCAGGGTGTTGGACATTCAGTACTTC
few	TRBV5-6	NA	TRBJ1-1	CASSWAVNTEAFF	TGTGCCAGCAGCTGGGCGGTGAACACTGAAGCTTTCTTT
few	TRBV4-2	TRBD2	TRBJ2-3	CASSPRTSGTDTQYF	TGTGCCAGCAGCCCTCGGACTAGCGGCACAGATACGCAGTATTTT
NA	TRBV12-3/TRBV12-4	NA	TRBJ2-2	CASSWGLSPGTGELFF	TGTGCCAGCAGTTGGGGACTTTCACCGGGCACCGGGGAGCTGTTTTTT
many	TRBV7-3	TRBD1	TRBJ1-1	CASSSAPYRGRGTEAFF	TGTGCCAGCAGCTCTGCACCTTACAGGGGGAGAGGCACTGAAGCTTTCTTT
once	TRBV7-9	TRBD1	TRBJ2-5	CASSFIPGQGLGKTKYF	TGTGCCAGCAGTTTTATCCCGGGACAGGGTCTGGGAAAGACCAAGTACTTC
once	TRBV11-2	NA	TRBJ2-7	CASSLQLWQYSYEQYF	TGTGCCAGCAGCTTACAACTTTGGCAGTATAGCTACGAGCAGTACTTC
few	TRBV7-2	NA	TRBJ2-7	CASSFAAFEEGSYEQYF	TGTGCCAGCAGCTTCGCCGCCTTCGAGGAGGGCTCCTACGAGCAGTACTTC
NA	TRBV7-9	TRBD1	TRBJ2-7	CASSQRDSSYEQYF	TGTGCCAGCAGCCAAAGGGACAGCTCCTACGAGCAGTACTTC
few	TRBV11-2	NA	TRBJ2-3	CASSSGSPRPTDTQYF	TGTGCCAGCAGTTCAGGCTCACCTCGCCCCACAGATACGCAGTATTTT
NA	TRBV19	NA	TRBJ2-1	CASSQNSLIPGKFF	TGTGCCAGTAGTCAAAACTCCCTGATCCCGGGGAAGTTCTTC
few	TRBV7-7	NA	TRBJ2-6	CASSPGLRANVLTF	TGTGCTAGCAGCCCGGGACTCCGGGCCAACGTCCTGACTTTC
NA	TRBV4-1	TRBD2	TRBJ2-5	CASSRLAGQPQETQYF	TGCGCCAGCAGCCGACTAGCGGGTCAACCTCAAGAGACCCAGTACTTC
NA	TRBV9	NA	TRBJ2-3	CASSDSALDTQYF	TGTGCCAGCAGCGACTCGGCCCTTGATACGCAGTATTTT
few	TRBV7-8	NA	TRBJ1-2	CASSSALRTAYGYTF	TGTGCCAGCAGCTCAGCCTTGAGGACGGCCTATGGCTACACCTTC
once	TRBV6-5	NA	TRBJ2-7	CASSYSAESLTF	TGTGCCAGCAGTTACTCGGCAGAAAGCCTTACCTTC
NA	TRBV6-5	TRBD2	TRBJ2-3	CASSYVGMTSGGTDTQYF	TGTGCCAGCAGTTACGTAGGGATGACTAGCGGGGGAACAGATACGCAGTATTTT
NA	TRBV11-2	NA	TRBJ1-1	CASSSNSGNTEAFF	TGTGCCAGCAGCTCGAACTCGGGAAACACTGAAGCTTTCTTT
NA	TRBV20-1	TRBD2	TRBJ2-3	CSAPPGGLAGTDTQYF	TGCAGTGCCCCTCCCGGGGGACTAGCGGGGACAGATACGCAGTATTTT
few	TRBV4-1	TRBD1	TRBJ2-5	CASSPRGRLETQYF	TGCGCCAGCAGCCCCAGGGGGCGGCTAGAGACCCAGTACTTC
few	TRBV18	TRBD1	TRBJ2-7	CASSSPGQDSYEQYF	TGTGCCAGCTCCAGCCCCGGACAGGACTCCTACGAGCAGTACTTC
many	TRBV5-1	TRBD2	TRBJ2-1	CASSFGGGAHNEQFF	TGCGCCAGCAGCTTCGGCGGGGGGGCCCACAATGAGCAGTTCTTC
many	TRBV5-1	NA	TRBJ2-1	CASIGGVKDRQFF	TGCGCCAGCATAGGCGGGGTCAAAGATAGGCAGTTCTTC
NA	TRBV12-3/TRBV12-4	NA	TRBJ1-2	CASSPGSWLGYTF	TGTGCCAGCAGTCCCGGGTCCTGGCTCGGCTACACCTTC
NA	TRBV6-6	NA	TRBJ1-4	CASTHEGFGGKLFF	TGTGCCAGCACACACGAGGGGTTCGGCGGAAAACTGTTTTTT
few	TRBV6-2/TRBV6-3	NA	TRBJ2-2	CASSPRQARTGELFF	TGTGCCAGCAGCCCCCGACAGGCCAGGACCGGGGAGCTGTTTTTT
NA	TRBV6-2/TRBV6-3	NA	TRBJ1-1	CATETGGGTEAFF	TGTGCCACGGAGACTGGGGGGGGCACTGAAGCTTTCTTT
NA	TRBV7-9	NA	TRBJ2-5	CASSFGRGPRETQYF	TGTGCCAGCAGCTTCGGACGGGGGCCTAGGGAGACCCAGTACTTC
NA	TRBV5-1	NA	TRBJ1-1	CASSVGEEGGTEAFF	TGCGCCAGCAGCGTGGGGGAGGAGGGCGGCACTGAAGCTTTCTTT
NA	TRBV7-9	TRBD2	TRBJ2-1	CASSRQGTSGGLRQFF	TGTGCCAGCAGCCGTCAGGGGACTAGCGGGGGCCTTAGGCAGTTCTTC
few	TRBV20-1	NA	TRBJ1-4	CSARRAGGASNEKLFF	TGCAGTGCTAGGAGGGCAGGAGGGGCTTCTAATGAAAAACTGTTTTTT
NA	TRBV5-1	NA	TRBJ2-7	CASSHALDEQYF	TGCGCCAGCAGCCATGCCCTGGACGAGCAGTACTTC